The 5 T cell receptor beta chains below all came from one sample that was sequenced in a study of T cell clones after liver transplantation. Produced via immunoSEQ multiplex PCR; TCRdb's table is partial and in-frame only. The table has around 9,100 clones, 60% to 80% seen once. The material sequenced was CD8+ T cells from blood, taken before liver transplant. The receptors derive from a human donor who received a liver transplant.

The chain combines TRBV7-6 with TRBJ2-7; D is possibly TRBD1 (6 bases). The germline gives CDR1 SGHVS, CDR2 FNYEAQ. V dropped 1 base and J dropped 5 bases, with 12 bases sitting between them. This CDR3 is 14 amino acids long. CDR3 sequence: CASSLGQGINEQYF. The CDR3 DNA reads as TGTGCCAGCAGCTTAGGGCAGGGGATCAACGAGCAGTACTTC.

The chain couples TRBV7-9 to TRBJ1-2; 12 bases are a match to TRBD1. The CDR3 consists of 15 residues. Germline V gene lookup returns CDR1 SEHNR and CDR2 FQNEAQ (reference sequence). The J segment lost 8 bases and the V segment lost 5 bases, leaving 9 bases of the junction unmatched. The CDR3 nucleotides read TGTGCCAGCAGCATCTCATGGGGACAGGGGGCCGGCTACACCTTC. Translation: CASSISWGQGAGYTF. Variable domain in full (rest from reference TRBV7-9 and TRBJ1-2): DTGVSQNPRHKITKRGQNVTFRCDPISEHNRLYWYRQTLGQGPEFLTYFQNEAQLEKSRLLSDRFSAERPKGSFSTLEIQRTEQGDSAMYLCASSISWGQGAGYTFGSGTRLTVV.

This sequence joins TRBV2 and TRBJ1-1; 10 bases fit TRBD1. This CDR3 is built from 12 residues. Per germline, CDR1 SNHLY and CDR2 FYNNEI. V lost 8 bases, J lost 6 bases, and 3 bases stayed unmatched. The CDR3 reads CASRDRGAEAFF. CDR3 nucleotides: TGTGCCAGCCGGGACAGGGGCGCTGAAGCTTTCTTT.

This clone appeared once. The genes are TRBV27 and TRBJ2-7; no firm D call. V gave up 3 bases and J gave up 6 bases, with 6 bases separating them. There are 11 residues in the CDR3. Germline values: CDR1 MNHEY, CDR2 SMNVEV (reference sequence). CDR3 protein: CASSFSGEQYF. Written as DNA, the CDR3 is TGTGCCAGCAGTTTTTCAGGCGAGCAGTACTTC.

V usage is TRBV19 and J usage is TRBJ2-1; D remains unclear. Trimming cost V 3 bases and J 6 bases, with 9 bases left between them. CDR3 length: 13 amino acids. The germline CDR1 and CDR2 sequences are LNHDA and SQIVND (reference sequence). CDR3 amino acids: CASSINGFNEQFF. The CDR3 DNA reads TGTGCCAGTAGTATCAACGGATTCAATGAGCAGTTCTTC.